Each of the 12 T cell receptor beta chains below was sequenced from the same sample in a study of blood T cell repertoires in COVID-19. Sequenced by immunoSEQ multiplex PCR; TCRdb stores in-frame clones only, minus some. This table has fewer than 250,000 clones, around 90% appearing once. Sequenced sample: PBMCs or T cells enriched from blood (not recorded which). The source of these receptors is a woman younger than 45 with acute COVID-19.

The V call is TRBV25-1, the J call TRBJ1-2; 7 bases align to TRBD1. The CDR3 totals 17 residues. With 2 bases clipped from V and 0 bases from J, the junction kept 9 bases outside the gene matches. Germline CDR1 MGHDK, CDR2 SYGVNS. In DNA form, the CDR3 reads TGTGCCAGCAGTGAAACGGGGACAGAGGACGCTAACTATGGCTACACCTTC. This sequence encodes CASSETGTEDANYGYTF.

This rearrangement joins TRBV12-3 or TRBV12-4 to TRBJ2-3, with a possible D match to TRBD2 (5 bases). The CDR3 length is 13 residues. Deletions cut 5 bases from V and 4 bases from J, with 10 bases between. The CDR3 protein is CASSVGLSDTQYF. CDR3 nucleotide sequence: TGTGCCAGCAGTGTAGGACTGTCAGATACGCAGTATTTT.

This clone was seen a single time. The chain is built from TRBV5-6 and TRBJ2-7; perhaps TRBD1 as D (5 bases). CDR1 is SGHDT, CDR2 YYEEEE, per germline. V was shortened by 4 bases and J by 0 bases, with 20 bases between the two germline ends. This CDR3 region has 17 residues. In nucleotides, the CDR3 is TGTGCCAGCAGCCTATCCTCGACAGAAAGCCTCTCCTACGAGCAGTACTTC. Translated, it gives CASSLSSTESLSYEQYF.

The chain is built from TRBV5-1 and TRBJ1-5; 10 nucleotides match TRBD1. V gave up 4 bases and J gave up 5 bases; unmatched junction bases: 9. This CDR3 has 16 residues. Germline loops: CDR1 SGHRS, CDR2 YFSETQ. CDR3 region: CASSENAGTGDQPQHF. CDR3 DNA: TGCGCCAGCAGCGAAAATGCCGGGACAGGGGATCAGCCCCAGCATTTT.

This clone was seen many times. V gene TRBV28 combines with J gene TRBJ2-7; possibly TRBD1 for D (6 bases). Germline loops: CDR1 MDHEN, CDR2 SYDVKM. V was pared by 3 bases and J by 2 bases, with 11 bases between. The CDR3 covers 14 residues. CDR3 amino acids: CASSFNRVAYEQYF. As DNA, the CDR3 is TGTGCCAGCAGTTTCAACAGGGTGGCCTACGAGCAGTACTTC.

This chain joins TRBV13 and TRBJ1-2; D unclear. Trimming left V 7 bases short and J 4 bases short, with 16 bases between. CDR1 PRHDT and CDR2 FYEKMQ come from the germline V gene (reference sequence). The CDR3 spans 14 residues. Here the CDR3 reads CASTRDGAPYGYTF. The DNA of the CDR3 is TGTGCCAGCACCCGTGACGGAGCTCCCTATGGCTACACCTTC.

V and J are TRBV4-1 and TRBJ2-5; TRBD1 matches at 10 bases. Germline-derived CDR1 and CDR2 are MGHRA and YSYEKL. The CDR3 is 15 amino acids. Losses at the gene ends were 1 base for V and 5 bases for J; bases not matched to a gene: 4. CDR3 protein: CASSQGDRGGETQYF. The CDR3 coding sequence is TGCGCCAGCAGCCAAGGGGACAGGGGCGGTGAGACCCAGTACTTC.

The V and J genes are TRBV4-3 and TRBJ2-2, with TRBD1 identical over 7 bases. The CDR3 covers 14 residues. Germline lookup yields CDR1 LGHNA and CDR2 YSLEER. J gave up 8 bases and V 6 bases, and 9 bases lay outside the gene matches. The CDR3 DNA reads as TGCGCCAGCAGTTTTCGACAGGGTAGGGGGGAGCTGTTTTTT. This translates into CASSFRQGRGELFF.

The chain is built from TRBV6-2 or TRBV6-3 and TRBJ1-3; D perhaps matches TRBD1 (6 bases). The CDR3 sequence is 15 residues long. V lost 6 bases and J 2 bases, leaving 14 bases between the germline ends. CDR1 and CDR2 (germline): MNHEY, SVGEGT. The CDR3 protein is CASSSDRRAGNTIYF. In DNA, the CDR3 is TGTGCCAGCAGCTCCGACAGGCGAGCTGGAAACACCATATATTTT.

The chain employs TRBV5-6 and TRBJ1-1; D not certain. Germline lookup yields CDR1 SGHDT and CDR2 YYEEEE. Trimming cost V 7 bases and J 4 bases, with 14 bases left between them. The CDR3 loop spans 13 amino acids. The CDR3 DNA reads as TGTGCCAGCCGTAGCGGGTCTAGCACTGAAGCTTTCTTT. Translating it yields CASRSGSSTEAFF.

CDR3 coding DNA: TGCGCCAGCAGCTCGGGACAGGGAGGGAGCGAGCAGTACTTC. This gives the protein CASSSGQGGSEQYF. V gene TRBV5-1 combines with J gene TRBJ2-7; 9 bases are shared with TRBD1. The CDR3 loop spans 14 amino acids. V lost 3 bases to trimming and J lost 6 bases; unmatched junction nucleotides: 7. Germline lookup yields CDR1 SGHRS and CDR2 YFSETQ.

V gene TRBV2 combines with J gene TRBJ1-1, with TRBD1 matching over 8 bases. This CDR3 has 13 amino acids. Germline CDR1 is SNHLY and CDR2 is FYNNEI. The trim removed 8 bases at V and 5 bases at J, leaving 7 bases unmatched. CDR3 region: CASHRGAATEAFF. The CDR3 DNA reads as TGTGCCAGCCACAGGGGGGCTGCAACTGAAGCTTTCTTT.